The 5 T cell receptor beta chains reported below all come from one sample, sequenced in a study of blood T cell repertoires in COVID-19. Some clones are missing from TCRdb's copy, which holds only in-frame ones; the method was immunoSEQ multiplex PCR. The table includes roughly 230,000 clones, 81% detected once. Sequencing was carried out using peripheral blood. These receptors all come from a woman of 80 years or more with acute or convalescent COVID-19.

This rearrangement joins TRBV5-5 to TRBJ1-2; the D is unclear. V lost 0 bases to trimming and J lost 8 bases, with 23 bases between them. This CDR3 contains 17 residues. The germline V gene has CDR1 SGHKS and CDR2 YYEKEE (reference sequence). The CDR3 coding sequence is TGTGCCAGCAGCTTGGCCAATGGAGGGTACGGAAGTGGAGGCTACACCTTC. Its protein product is CASSLANGGYGSGGYTF. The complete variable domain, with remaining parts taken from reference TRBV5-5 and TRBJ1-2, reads DAGVTQSPTHLIKTRGQQVTLRCSPISGHKSVSWYQQVLGQGPQFIFQYYEKEERGRGNFPDRFSARQFPNYSSELNVNALLLGDSALYLCASSLANGGYGSGGYTFGSGTRLTVV.

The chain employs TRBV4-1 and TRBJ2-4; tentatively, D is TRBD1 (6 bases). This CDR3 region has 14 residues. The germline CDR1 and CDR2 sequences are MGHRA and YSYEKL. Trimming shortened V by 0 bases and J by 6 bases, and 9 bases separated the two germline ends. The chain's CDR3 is CASSQERTVNIQYF. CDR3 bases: TGCGCCAGCAGCCAAGAAAGGACAGTAAACATTCAGTACTTC.

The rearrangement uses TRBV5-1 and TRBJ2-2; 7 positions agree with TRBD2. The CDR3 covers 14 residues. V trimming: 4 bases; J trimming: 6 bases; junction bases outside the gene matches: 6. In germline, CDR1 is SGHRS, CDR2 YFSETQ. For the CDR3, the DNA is TGCGCCAGCAGCCCCCGGGGGGTGGCCGGGGAGCTGTTTTTT. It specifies CASSPRGVAGELFF.

The CDR3 bases are TGTGCCAGCAGTTTAAGACTAGCGGGAGTTCGGGAGACCCAGTACTTC. Its protein product is CASSLRLAGVRETQYF. The rearrangement links TRBV28 to TRBJ2-5; 12 bases line up with TRBD2. Germline V gene sequence: CDR1 MDHEN, CDR2 SYDVKM. There are 16 residues in the CDR3. The V and J ends lost 2 bases and 5 bases, in that order; junction bases with no gene match: 6.

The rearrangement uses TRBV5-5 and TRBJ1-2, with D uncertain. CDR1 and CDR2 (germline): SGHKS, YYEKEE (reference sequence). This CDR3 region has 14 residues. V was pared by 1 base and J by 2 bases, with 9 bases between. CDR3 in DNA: TGTGCCAGCAGCTTGTCGGGAGGAAACTATGGCTACACCTTC. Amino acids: CASSLSGGNYGYTF.